The sequence of this T cell receptor (beta chain) was determined in a study of blood T cell repertoires in COVID-19. At the level of the study: In each case, the material was cDNA or gDNA derived from T cells, B-cell-depleted T cells, or PBMCs.

The protocol was immunoSEQ multiplex PCR, while the TCRdb copy is restricted to in-frame clones and leaves out a portion. The sample includes 130,000 to 150,000 clones, roughly three quarters of them seen just once. The CDR3 contains 17 residues. The germline V gene has CDR1 LGHDT and CDR2 YNNKEL (reference sequence). The V and J ends lost 3 bases and 6 bases, in that order; junction bases with no gene match: 11. The sequenced sample consisted of peripheral blood. This clonotype was obtained from a woman aged 60 to 75 with acute or convalescent COVID-19. The chain links TRBV3-1 (or the pseudogene TRBV3-2) to TRBJ2-2; TRBD1 matches 9 bases. The CDR3 sequence is CASSQFYPGQGPGELFF. The DNA of the CDR3 is TGTGCCAGCAGCCAGTTCTATCCGGGACAGGGCCCCGGGGAGCTGTTTTTT.